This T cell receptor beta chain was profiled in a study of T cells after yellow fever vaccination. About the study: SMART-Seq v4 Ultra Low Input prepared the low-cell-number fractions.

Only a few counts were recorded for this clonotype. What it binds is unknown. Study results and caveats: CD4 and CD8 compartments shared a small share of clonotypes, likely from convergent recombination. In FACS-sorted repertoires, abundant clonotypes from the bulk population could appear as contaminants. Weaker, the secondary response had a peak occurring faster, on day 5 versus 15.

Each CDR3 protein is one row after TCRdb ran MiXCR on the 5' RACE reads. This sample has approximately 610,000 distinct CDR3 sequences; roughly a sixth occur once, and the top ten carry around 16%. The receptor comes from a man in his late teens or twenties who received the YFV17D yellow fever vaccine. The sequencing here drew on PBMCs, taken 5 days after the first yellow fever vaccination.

CDR3 protein: CASSWSGTDYEQYF. In DNA form, the CDR3 reads TGTGCCAGCAGTTGGTCCGGGACAGACTACGAGCAGTACTTC. V and J are TRBV27 and TRBJ2-7; TRBD1 aligns across 7 bases. Unmatched junction bases numbered 6, after V lost 4 bases and J lost 3 bases. The CDR3 runs 14 residues. CDR1 MNHEY and CDR2 SMNVEV come from the germline V gene (reference sequence).